The entry below describes one TCR beta chain. The antigen is unknown. This entry is derived from a study of T cell responses to AZD1222 COVID-19 vaccine. Study findings and constraints: Just a handful of people given AZD1222 tested seropositive at baseline. Only after the peak T cell response were repertoires sampled. Unmutated regions of variants are reportedly targeted by nearly half of spike-specific TCRs. Females outnumbered males among donors, who were mostly white British; clonal diversity was possibly underestimated.

The CDR3 totals 19 residues. Germline V lookup: CDR1 MNHEY, CDR2 SMNVEV (reference sequence). V lost 5 bases to trimming and J lost 6 bases; unmatched junction nucleotides: 17. The method was immunoSEQ multiplex PCR; TCRdb's version includes in-frame clones alone and lacks a portion of them. The profile shows some 150,000 clones, more than 80% of them singletons. This receptor was identified in an adult who received the AZD1222 COVID-19 vaccine. The chain uses TRBV27 and TRBJ2-1; TRBD2 agrees at 12 bases. The sample here was peripheral blood, taken 28 days after the second AZD1222 dose. In DNA, the CDR3 is TGTGCCAGCAGTCCGGGACTAGCGGGTACCTTCGGTAGCGGCAATGAGCAGTTCTTC. Protein sequence: CASSPGLAGTFGSGNEQFF.